This is a list of T cell receptor beta chains from one sample in a study of T cell repertoires in cytomegalovirus infection. What these receptors recognize is not known. TCRdb re-called the reads through MiXCR, storing one row per CDR3 protein. Of approximately 590,000 distinct CDR3 sequences listed, over 35% are singletons. The sample here was cultured PBMCs, taken from culture after CMV antigen stimulation. These receptors originate from a human donor in good health (CMV status not recorded). Some clones in this sample may be carry-over from other donors' samples. Each CDR3 is given with its conserved first and last residue. Each record gives: D gene, V gene, clone size, J gene, CDR3 protein, CDR3 DNA. A D gene is named only where the DNA matches it firmly. A row's size may be missing; if present it is once, few, many or a size class.

d_gene: TRBD2
v_gene: TRBV20-1
abundance: NA
j_gene: TRBJ2-3
CDR3aa: CSARAILAGVPLRATDTQYF
CDR3nt: TGCAGTGCTAGAGCCATCCTAGCGGGAGTGCCCCTTAGAGCCACAGATACGCAGTATTTT

d_gene: NA
v_gene: TRBV7-4
abundance: few
j_gene: TRBJ2-5
CDR3aa: CASSHPTGAPGEETQYF
CDR3nt: TGTGCCAGCAGCCACCCAACCGGGGCTCCAGGGGAAGAGACCCAGTACTTC

d_gene: TRBD2
v_gene: TRBV11-2
abundance: NA
j_gene: TRBJ2-1
CDR3aa: CASSLESGSFNNEQFF
CDR3nt: TGTGCCAGCAGCTTAGAGAGCGGGAGTTTTAACAATGAGCAGTTCTTC

d_gene: NA
v_gene: TRBV7-8
abundance: few
j_gene: TRBJ1-5
CDR3aa: CASSPYPGAGNQPQHF
CDR3nt: TGTGCCAGCAGCCCCTACCCCGGGGCCGGCAATCAGCCCCAGCATTTT

d_gene: TRBD2
v_gene: TRBV6-6
abundance: NA
j_gene: TRBJ2-7
CDR3aa: CASTYRGVSYEQYF
CDR3nt: TGTGCCAGCACTTACCGGGGGGTATCCTACGAGCAGTACTTC

d_gene: NA
v_gene: TRBV6-2/TRBV6-3
abundance: few
j_gene: TRBJ2-7
CDR3aa: CASSYGVEQYF
CDR3nt: TGTGCCAGCAGTTACGGGGTAGAGCAGTACTTC

d_gene: NA
v_gene: TRBV7-2
abundance: NA
j_gene: TRBJ1-1
CDR3aa: CASSAVKGWGTEAFF
CDR3nt: TGTGCCAGCAGCGCGGTGAAGGGTTGGGGCACTGAAGCTTTCTTT

d_gene: NA
v_gene: TRBV7-2
abundance: few
j_gene: TRBJ2-7
CDR3aa: CASTGPTYEQYF
CDR3nt: TGTGCCAGCACCGGGCCCACCTACGAGCAGTACTTC

d_gene: TRBD2
v_gene: TRBV30
abundance: NA
j_gene: TRBJ2-2
CDR3aa: CAWSPRTSGTLNTGELFF
CDR3nt: TGTGCCTGGAGTCCAAGGACTAGCGGGACCCTCAACACCGGGGAGCTGTTTTTT

d_gene: NA
v_gene: TRBV12-3/TRBV12-4
abundance: NA
j_gene: TRBJ2-7
CDR3aa: CATNRDIKYF
CDR3nt: TGTGCCACCAACCGGGACATCAAGTACTTC

d_gene: NA
v_gene: TRBV29-1
abundance: NA
j_gene: TRBJ1-2
CDR3aa: CSVDRQGDYGYTF
CDR3nt: TGCAGCGTTGATCGGCAGGGAGACTATGGCTACACCTTC

d_gene: TRBD1
v_gene: TRBV18
abundance: NA
j_gene: TRBJ1-2
CDR3aa: CASSPKDREVAGYTF
CDR3nt: TGTGCCAGCTCACCAAAGGACAGGGAGGTCGCGGGCTACACCTTC

d_gene: NA
v_gene: TRBV3-1
abundance: NA
j_gene: TRBJ1-1
CDR3aa: CASSRQLGNTEAFF
CDR3nt: TGTGCCAGCAGTCGCCAGCTGGGGAACACTGAAGCTTTCTTT

d_gene: NA
v_gene: TRBV5-1
abundance: once
j_gene: TRBJ1-1
CDR3aa: CASSATIRQQNTEAFF
CDR3nt: TGCGCCAGCAGCGCCACCATACGACAGCAGAACACTGAAGCTTTCTTT

d_gene: TRBD2
v_gene: TRBV11-2
abundance: NA
j_gene: TRBJ2-1
CDR3aa: CASSSASGYNEQFF
CDR3nt: TGTGCCAGCAGCTCGGCTAGCGGCTACAATGAGCAGTTCTTC

d_gene: NA
v_gene: TRBV4-1
abundance: NA
j_gene: TRBJ1-6
CDR3aa: CASSQGRGGYNSPLHF
CDR3nt: TGCGCCAGCAGCCAAGGGAGGGGAGGCTATAATTCACCCCTCCACTTT

d_gene: NA
v_gene: TRBV6-5
abundance: NA
j_gene: TRBJ2-1
CDR3aa: CASSYSAPFSNEQFF
CDR3nt: TGTGCCAGCAGTTACTCGGCCCCTTTCTCCAATGAGCAGTTCTTC

d_gene: NA
v_gene: TRBV12-3/TRBV12-4
abundance: NA
j_gene: TRBJ1-3
CDR3aa: CASRVGGNTIYF
CDR3nt: TGTGCCAGTCGGGTGGGAGGAAACACCATATATTTT

d_gene: NA
v_gene: TRBV19
abundance: NA
j_gene: TRBJ2-2
CDR3aa: CASSIGTFPTGELFF
CDR3nt: TGTGCCAGTAGTATCGGGACCTTTCCCACCGGGGAGCTGTTTTTT

d_gene: NA
v_gene: TRBV4-1
abundance: NA
j_gene: TRBJ1-4
CDR3aa: CASSQGGVGFSEKLFF
CDR3nt: TGCGCCAGCAGCCAAGGGGGAGTTGGATTTAGTGAAAAACTGTTTTTT

d_gene: NA
v_gene: TRBV11-2
abundance: NA
j_gene: TRBJ2-7
CDR3aa: CASSWRRGYGDAYEQYF
CDR3nt: TGTGCCAGCAGCTGGCGCCGGGGTTACGGGGACGCCTACGAGCAGTACTTC

d_gene: NA
v_gene: TRBV19
abundance: few
j_gene: TRBJ2-1
CDR3aa: CASSSPGGGLLIF
CDR3nt: TGTGCCAGTAGTTCGCCAGGGGGGGGTCTCTTAATCTTC

d_gene: NA
v_gene: TRBV7-2
abundance: many
j_gene: TRBJ1-1
CDR3aa: CASRHARGTEAFF
CDR3nt: TGTGCCAGCCGCCACGCCAGGGGCACTGAAGCTTTCTTT